This section outlines one T cell receptor (beta chain) sequence together with its context. This record comes from a study of blood T cell repertoires in COVID-19. Turning to the study itself: The samples span acute and convalescent COVID-19 from the United States, Italy and Spain. T cells, B-cell-depleted T cells, or PBMCs supplied cDNA or gDNA.

Study processing details: Estimated nucleated cell counts came from reference gene primer amplification. The data were produced by immunoSEQ multiplex PCR, yet TCRdb's version contains in-frame clones alone and is incomplete. The V and J calls and the clone size are those of that table, but D and trimming were determined from the DNA. Here the sample spans roughly 360,000 clones, roughly 88% being singletons. Participants were placed into cohorts based on the clinical history they reported. V lost 1 base and J lost 0; bases outside the gene matches: 4. CDR1 and CDR2 (germline): MGHRA, YSYEKL. The CDR3 has 16 residues.

Sequencing input: PBMCs or T cells enriched from blood (not recorded which). The V call is TRBV4-1, the J call TRBJ2-7; 9 bases fit TRBD2. The source of this sequence is a woman between 25 and 40 years old with acute COVID-19. The chain's CDR3 is CASSQALAGRSYEQYF. In DNA form, the CDR3 reads TGCGCCAGCAGCCAAGCCCTAGCGGGGCGCTCCTACGAGCAGTACTTC.